This T cell receptor beta chain was recorded in a study of blood T cell repertoires in COVID-19 (dated by TCRdb to the early 2020s). Looking at the study overall: The collaborator samples originated in the United States, Italy and Spain and spanned the acute and convalescent phases of COVID-19. The material from the prospective study consisted of cDNA or gDNA derived from T cells, B-cell-depleted T cells, or PBMCs. Subjects who had been exposed to COVID-19, were actively infected with it, or had recovered from it provided the deeply sampled blood TCRbeta repertoires that made up the dataset. The repertoires were made available in a free public database intended to serve as a resource for research on the immune response to SARS-CoV-2. Samples came from the ongoing ImmuneRACE study (first 160 participants) plus 1,254 subjects from 6 global collaborators. Nearly every sample came with metadata listing a de-identified subject ID, COVID-19 status, age in years and sex. Where available, HLA class I and class II types were taken from metadata supplied by the sample provider and were not determined by assay-based typing.

Each collaborating institution followed its own protocols to collect whole blood in K2EDTA tubes. For TCRbeta analysis, collaborators shipped samples in one of three forms: frozen whole blood, isolated PBMCs, or DNA extracted from either of those sample types. CDR1 and CDR2 (SGHTA, FQGNSA) derive from the germline V gene. Taken from cysteine to phenylalanine, the CDR3 has 16 residues. Left in the record is the CDR3 DNA by itself, 48 bases read in frame from the first base. V is pruned by 0 bases and J by 7 bases, leaving 6 bases of the junction without a gene match. TCRbeta CDR3 regions were amplified from genomic DNA using the immunoSEQ Assay, a bias-controlled multiplex PCR. For the original study's pipeline: Nucleated cell counts per sample were estimated from amplification of reference gene primers within the assay. Sequence reads were collapsed and filtered to measure the absolute abundance of every unique TCRbeta CDR3 rearrangement. For each sample, productive Simpson clonality was calculated by taking the square root of Simpson's diversity index across productive rearrangements. Drawn from immuneACCESS, this table holds only the in-frame rearrangements with V and J called that TCRdb kept. Clones are partly lost; checked studies trace under half to an unresolved V gene and leave the rest unexplained. That table gives V, J and clone size, and the DNA gave D and trimming. Across this sample there are roughly 69,000 clones, with about 81% seen only once. The ten top clones hold over 9% of the sample.

This clone was seen a handful of times. The antigen it recognizes is unknown. No base quality values were provided; no much bigger clone lies one nucleotide off. What the research found in general, with its limitations: How much clinical and demographic metadata was included differed by source and by participant, and the metadata was provided uncurated.

The chain couples TRBV7-2 to TRBJ1-5; TRBD1 fits 10 bases in the junction. The sample consisted of peripheral blood. This clonotype was sampled from a human donor in a cohort sampled during active COVID-19. Read as DNA, the sequence is TGTGCCAGCAGCTTAGCCGGGACAGGGGTCCGACAGCCCCAGCATTTT. Translation gives CASSLAGTGVRQPQHF.